These 26 T cell receptor beta chains originate from one sample sequenced in a study of cytotoxic CD8 clonotypes in ibrutinib-treated CLL. Clones were sequenced by immunoSEQ multiplex PCR, and TCRdb holds only the in-frame ones, with some missing. The table records around 76,000 clones, around four fifths of them present only once. Sequenced here: PBMCs, sampled after 24 months of ibrutinib treatment. The source is a human donor with chronic lymphocytic leukemia.

The chain recombines TRBV7-8 with TRBJ1-5; D not resolved. CDR1 is SGHVS and CDR2 is FQNEAQ in the germline V gene. The CDR3 consists of 14 residues. Trimming cost V 1 base and J 4 bases, with 8 bases left between them. CDR3 protein: CASSLVSQNQPQHF. The DNA of the CDR3 is TGTGCCAGCAGCTTAGTCAGTCAAAATCAGCCCCAGCATTTT.

This chain links TRBV15 with TRBJ2-2; D is unclear. Germline assignment: CDR1 LNHNV and CDR2 YYDKDF (reference sequence). V gave up 6 bases and J gave up 6 bases, with 11 bases separating them. There are 13 residues in the CDR3. For the CDR3, the DNA is TGTGCCACCAGGCGTTGGGGTGCCGGGGAGCTGTTTTTT. This gives the protein CATRRWGAGELFF.

The chain employs TRBV28 and TRBJ1-5; 7 bases align to TRBD1. Germline V gives CDR1 MDHEN, CDR2 SYDVKM. Trimming removed 7 bases from V and 0 bases from J; junction bases left unmatched: 6. The CDR3 contains 15 residues. In DNA, the CDR3 is TGTGCCAGCACCCCGACAGGGAGTAGCAATCAGCCCCAGCATTTT. It encodes CASTPTGSSNQPQHF.

This chain uses TRBV4-1 with TRBJ2-1; D might be TRBD1 or TRBD2, each matching 5 bases. CDR1 is MGHRA, CDR2 YSYEKL, per germline. This CDR3 spans 14 amino acids. V was pared by 4 bases and J by 2 bases, with 9 bases between. CDR3 in amino acids: CASSPRDPYNEQFF. CDR3 nucleotides: TGCGCCAGCAGCCCCCGGGACCCCTACAATGAGCAGTTCTTC.

V and J are TRBV2 and TRBJ2-1; 9 bases align to TRBD2. Germline lookup yields CDR1 SNHLY and CDR2 FYNNEI. V trimming: 2 bases; J trimming: 12 bases; junction bases outside the gene matches: 11. The CDR3 totals 15 residues. This chain's CDR3 is CASSETSGLSKRQFF. The CDR3 nucleotides are TGTGCCAGCAGTGAAACTAGCGGGCTTAGTAAAAGGCAGTTCTTC.

The V and J genes are TRBV27 and TRBJ2-7; 9 bases match TRBD1. The V and J ends lost 5 bases and 7 bases, in that order; junction bases with no gene match: 9. Germline values: CDR1 MNHEY, CDR2 SMNVEV (reference sequence). The CDR3 extends over 14 amino acids. CDR3 nucleotide sequence: TGTGCCAGCAGTCCTCGGGACAGGGTTTGGGAGCAGTACTTC. Protein product: CASSPRDRVWEQYF.

The chain has TRBV4-2 and TRBJ2-1, with 9 bases identical to TRBD2. Germline-derived CDR1 and CDR2 are LGHNA and YNFKEQ. V trimming: 1 base; J trimming: 5 bases; junction bases outside the gene matches: 6. The CDR3 totals 16 residues. The CDR3 here is CASSQGSLAGNNEQFF. The DNA for the CDR3 is TGTGCCAGCAGCCAAGGTTCGCTAGCGGGGAACAATGAGCAGTTCTTC.

This chain connects TRBV20-1 to TRBJ2-1; D is ambiguous. The V and J ends lost 7 bases and 5 bases respectively, with 9 bases between them. The CDR3 is 11 amino acids. Looked up from germline, CDR1 is DFQATT and CDR2 is SNEGSKA (reference sequence). CDR3 sequence reads: CSVRANNEQFF. Written as DNA, the CDR3 is TGCAGTGTCCGGGCTAACAATGAGCAGTTCTTC.

By share of the sample, this clone is large. This chain joins TRBV11-3 and TRBJ2-7, with 8 bases matching TRBD2. Germline V gene lookup returns CDR1 SGHNT and CDR2 YENEEA. The CDR3 totals 15 residues. With 5 bases clipped from V and 4 bases from J, the junction kept 10 bases outside the gene matches. The CDR3 is CASSRGGSSSYEQYF. The CDR3 bases are TGTGCCAGCAGCCGGGGGGGATCCAGTTCTTACGAGCAGTACTTC. Full variable domain (rest looked up from reference TRBV11-3 and TRBJ2-7): EAGVVQSPRYKIIEKKQPVAFWCNPISGHNTLYWYLQNLGQGPELLIRYENEEAVDDSQLPKDRFSAERLKGVDSTLKIQPAELGDSAVYLCASSRGGSSSYEQYFGPGTRLTVT.

The V gene is TRBV4-2, the J gene TRBJ2-2; D is possibly TRBD1 (6 bases). The V and J ends lost 0 bases and 4 bases respectively, with 15 bases between them. This CDR3 comprises 17 residues. Germline V CDR1 and CDR2: LGHNA, YNFKEQ. The CDR3 DNA sequence: TGTGCCAGCAGCCAAGATATATCCAGGGGATTCACCGGGGAGCTGTTTTTT. Translation: CASSQDISRGFTGELFF.

The chain uses TRBV7-3 and TRBJ2-2; 10 bases agree with TRBD2. Looked up from germline, CDR1 is SGHTA and CDR2 is FQGTGA. The CDR3 covers 18 residues. Trimming at V came to 0 bases and at J to 4 bases, leaving 8 bases not matched to a gene. Here the CDR3 reads CASSLTPSGSGSTGELFF. As DNA, the CDR3 is TGTGCCAGCAGCTTAACTCCTAGCGGGAGCGGTAGCACCGGGGAGCTGTTTTTT.

This clone was observed a handful of times. CDR3 coding DNA: TGCGCCAGCAGCCAAGTGTTGCTTGCCGGAAAACTGTTTTTT. Amino acids: CASSQVLLAGKLFF. This rearrangement joins TRBV4-1 to TRBJ1-4; no firm D call. This CDR3 has 14 residues. Per the germline V gene, CDR1 is MGHRA and CDR2 is YSYEKL. The V end lost 1 base, the J end lost 10 bases, and 13 bases lay between the germline ends.

The gene calls are TRBV7-8 and TRBJ2-7; D is unresolved. Germline V gives CDR1 SGHVS, CDR2 FQNEAQ. The CDR3 extends over 14 amino acids. The V and J ends lost 0 bases and 3 bases respectively, with 9 bases between them. The CDR3 bases are TGTGCCAGCAGCTTAGCGGTAACGGGCTACGAGCAGTACTTC. It yields the protein CASSLAVTGYEQYF.

J is TRBJ1-1 and V is TRBV29-1; a weak D match, TRBD1 (5 bases). CDR3 length equals 14 residues. Trimming removed 7 bases at V and 1 base at J, with 16 bases between. Germline CDR1 reads SQVTM; CDR2 reads ANQGSEA. The CDR3 DNA reads as TGCAGCGCTAGCGGGACGGCTAGGAACACTGAAGCTTTCTTT. Translation: CSASGTARNTEAFF. Filled out from reference TRBV29-1 and TRBJ1-1, the complete variable domain reads SAVISQKPSRDICQRGTSLTIQCQVDSQVTMMFWYRQQPGQSLTLIATANQGSEATYESGFVIDKFPISRPNLTFSTLTVSNMSPEDSSIYLCSASGTARNTEAFFGQGTRLTVV.

The chain employs TRBV7-9 and TRBJ2-1, with D possibly being TRBD2 (5 bases). The CDR3 is 12 residues long. Looked up from germline, CDR1 is SEHNR and CDR2 is FQNEAQ (reference sequence). Trimming removed 5 bases at V and 10 bases at J, with 12 bases between. CDR3 coding DNA: TGTGCCAGCAGCGAAGGACCGGGAGAGCAGTTCTTC. Amino acid sequence: CASSEGPGEQFF.

This chain links TRBV6-6 with TRBJ2-5; D gene uncertain. The CDR3 spans 13 residues. Trimming took 3 bases from V and 1 from J, leaving 6 bases between them. CDR1 MNHNY and CDR2 SVGAGI come from the germline V gene (reference sequence). The CDR3 DNA reads as TGTGCCAGCAGTTATCTGGGCCAAGAGACCCAGTACTTC. It codes for CASSYLGQETQYF.

The chain recombines TRBV14 with TRBJ2-1; 8 bases map to TRBD2. The CDR3 runs 15 residues. The trim removed 5 bases at V and 9 bases at J, leaving 12 bases unmatched. The V gene's germline CDR1 is SGHDN and CDR2 FVKESK. CDR3 DNA sequence: TGTGCCAGCAGCTATACCGGGACTAGGGACTCTGAGCAGTTCTTC. It yields the protein CASSYTGTRDSEQFF.

The chain carries TRBV5-4 and TRBJ2-3; 10 nucleotides line up with TRBD2. Looked up from germline, CDR1 is SGHNT and CDR2 is YYREEE (reference sequence). There are 15 residues in the CDR3. The ends lost 5 bases at V and 2 bases at J; junction bases unmatched: 5. This chain's CDR3 is CASRPSGSFTDTQYF. The CDR3, as DNA: TGTGCCAGCAGACCTAGCGGGAGTTTCACAGATACGCAGTATTTT.

The chain joins TRBV11-2 to TRBJ1-1; no clear D gene. The CDR3 has 15 amino acids. V was cut by 8 bases and J by 1 base, with 17 bases left in between. The germline V gene has CDR1 SGHAT and CDR2 FQNNGV. The CDR3 nucleotides are TGTGCCAGCCAATCCACCCGAAGCGGGAACACTGAAGCTTTCTTT. The encoded protein is CASQSTRSGNTEAFF.

The genes are TRBV9 and TRBJ2-7, with unresolved D. Germline assignment: CDR1 SGDLS and CDR2 YYNGEE. This CDR3 is 15 amino acids long. Trimming left V 0 bases short and J 2 bases short, with 12 bases between. CDR3 amino acids: CASSVGQVSAYEQYF. DNA of the CDR3: TGTGCCAGCAGCGTAGGCCAGGTCTCGGCCTACGAGCAGTACTTC.

V usage is TRBV28 and J usage is TRBJ1-1, with unresolved D. The CDR3 is made up of 11 amino acids. Germline-derived CDR1 and CDR2 are MDHEN and SYDVKM. V was pared by 6 bases and J by 11 bases, with 13 bases between. This CDR3 is CASRTPLRAFF. In DNA, the CDR3 is TGTGCCAGCAGAACCCCCCTGAGGGCTTTCTTT. Full variable domain (missing parts from reference TRBV28 and TRBJ1-1): DVKVTQSSRYLVKRTGEKVFLECVQDMDHENMFWYRQDPGLGLRLIYFSYDVKMKEKGDIPEGYSVSREKKERFSLILESASTNQTSMYLCASRTPLRAFFGQGTRLTVV.

The chain combines TRBV29-1 with TRBJ2-5; D may be TRBD1 (7 bases). This CDR3 has 15 amino acids. The V end lost 1 base, the J end lost 7 bases, and 19 bases lay between the germline ends. The germline CDR1 and CDR2 sequences are SQVTM and ANQGSEA. The CDR3 DNA is TGCAGCGTTGAAGGCGGGACAGCCTCCCGGTGGACCCAGTACTTC. Translation: CSVEGGTASRWTQYF.

This rearrangement joins TRBV28 to TRBJ1-3, with D perhaps TRBD1 (5 bases). The CDR3 sequence is 14 residues long. The V and J ends lost 6 bases and 1 base respectively, with 10 bases between them. Germline values: CDR1 MDHEN, CDR2 SYDVKM. CDR3 in DNA: TGTGCCAGCAGGCGGAGGGGTTCTGGAAACACCATATATTTT. Translating gives CASRRRGSGNTIYF.

V is TRBV7-8 and J is TRBJ2-5; 14 positions match TRBD2. Unmatched junction bases numbered 9, after V lost 7 bases and J lost 5 bases. CDR1 and CDR2 from the germline V gene are SGHVS and FQNEAQ. The CDR3 runs 16 residues. CDR3: CASTGGLAGARETQYF. The CDR3 coding sequence is TGTGCCAGCACCGGGGGACTAGCGGGAGCCCGTGAGACCCAGTACTTC.

The chain uses TRBV30 and TRBJ2-2; tentative D call: TRBD2 (5 bases). Germline lookup yields CDR1 GTSNPN and CDR2 SVGIG (reference sequence). CDR3 length equals 14 residues. The V and J ends lost 1 base and 6 bases respectively, with 12 bases between them. CDR3 loop: CAWSGGLFPGELFF. The CDR3 coding sequence is TGTGCCTGGAGTGGCGGACTTTTCCCCGGGGAGCTGTTTTTT.

The count of this clone is one. The chain employs TRBV2 and TRBJ2-5, with 7 bases matching TRBD1. The CDR3 loop spans 12 amino acids. Losses at the gene ends were 8 bases for V and 5 bases for J; bases not matched to a gene: 5. CDR1 and CDR2 from the germline V gene are SNHLY and FYNNEI. The CDR3 loop reads CASEGAAETQYF. The CDR3 DNA is TGTGCCAGCGAGGGGGCGGCGGAGACCCAGTACTTC.